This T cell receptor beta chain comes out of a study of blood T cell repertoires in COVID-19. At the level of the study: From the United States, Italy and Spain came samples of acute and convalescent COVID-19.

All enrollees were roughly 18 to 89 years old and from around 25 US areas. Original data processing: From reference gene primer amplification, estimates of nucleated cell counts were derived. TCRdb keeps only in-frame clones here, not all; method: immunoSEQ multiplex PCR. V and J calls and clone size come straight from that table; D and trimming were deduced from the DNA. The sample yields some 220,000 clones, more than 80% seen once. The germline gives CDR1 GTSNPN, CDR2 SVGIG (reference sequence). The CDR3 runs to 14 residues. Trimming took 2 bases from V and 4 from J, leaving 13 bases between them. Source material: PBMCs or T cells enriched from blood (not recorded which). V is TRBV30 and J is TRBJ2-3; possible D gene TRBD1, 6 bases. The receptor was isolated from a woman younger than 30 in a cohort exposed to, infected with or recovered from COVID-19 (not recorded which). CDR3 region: CAWSPRGGSDTQYF. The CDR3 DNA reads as TGTGCCTGGAGTCCGAGAGGGGGATCAGATACGCAGTATTTT.